Shown below are 15 T cell receptor beta chains from a single sample sequenced in a study of blood T cells in healthy people across ages. Using a J-beta primer mix together with a sample-barcoded 5' primer, a second PCR was run for roughly 6 to 12 cycles. MiXCR, applied by TCRdb to the 5' RACE reads, yields one record per CDR3 protein. The sample has some 1.6 million distinct CDR3 sequences; almost 35% are singletons. The material sequenced was blood. These receptors all come from a young woman in good health.

This chain links TRBV3-1 with TRBJ2-1, with 9 nucleotides matching TRBD2. There are 16 residues in the CDR3. Trimming took 4 bases from V and 6 from J; bases not matched to a gene: 10. CDR1 and CDR2 from the germline V gene are LGHDT and YNNKEL (reference sequence). The CDR3 sequence is CASSPPHAGGPNEQFF. The CDR3 region has the DNA TGTGCCAGCAGCCCCCCCCATGCGGGAGGGCCCAATGAGCAGTTCTTC.

The rearrangement links TRBV7-3 to TRBJ2-5; the D gene is possibly TRBD1 (6 bases). CDR3 length: 16 residues. CDR1 SGHTA and CDR2 FQGTGA come from the germline V gene. Trimming shortened V by 3 bases and J by 0 bases, and 14 bases separated the two germline ends. In DNA form, the CDR3 reads TGTGCCAGCAGCTTGCCGGGACACCCGTACCAAGAGACCCAGTACTTC. Translation gives CASSLPGHPYQETQYF.

V and J are TRBV6-1 and TRBJ1-2; D possibly corresponds to TRBD1 (5 bases). CDR1 is MNHNS, CDR2 SASEGT, per germline. The CDR3 has 15 amino acids. Trimming pared 3 bases from V and 1 base from J, leaving 12 bases between. CDR3 residues: CASSDHLQGNYGYTF. CDR3 nucleotide sequence: TGTGCCAGCAGTGACCATCTTCAGGGTAACTATGGCTACACCTTC.

The chain joins TRBV20-1 to TRBJ2-7; no reliable D call. Deletions cut 1 base from V and 6 bases from J, with 19 bases between. The CDR3 runs to 15 residues. Germline CDR1 is DFQATT and CDR2 is SNEGSKA (reference sequence). The CDR3 DNA sequence: TGCAGTGCTAGAGGCCGTATCTCCGTGCCCTTCGAGCAGTACTTC. It is translated as CSARGRISVPFEQYF.

This clonotype occurred a few times. V usage is TRBV7-2 and J usage is TRBJ2-2, with 9 bases lining up with TRBD1. Germline V gene sequence: CDR1 SGHTA, CDR2 FQGNSA. V dropped 2 bases and J dropped 7; count of bases not matched to a gene: 5. This CDR3 contains 15 residues. Here the CDR3 reads CASSLQQGAIGELFF. CDR3 bases: TGTGCCAGCAGCTTACAACAGGGGGCGATCGGGGAGCTGTTTTTT.

This chain links TRBV4-2 with TRBJ2-5; TRBD2 aligns across 10 bases. The CDR3 consists of 15 residues. The germline V gene has CDR1 LGHNA and CDR2 YNFKEQ. V was pared by 8 bases and J by 4 bases, with 10 bases of the junction left unmatched. The CDR3 is CASRATSGSVETQYF. The CDR3 DNA is TGTGCCAGCCGAGCGACTAGCGGGTCCGTAGAGACCCAGTACTTC.

This clonotype was counted only a few times. At one boundary the junction diverges from the germline segment, which might be a read error. The V gene is TRBV7-6, the J gene TRBJ2-3; TRBD2 is a possible D gene (6 bases). CDR3 size: 14 residues. Germline V gene sequence: CDR1 SGHVS, CDR2 FNYEAQ. This CDR3 reads CANSLADQADTQYF. The CDR3 region has the DNA TGTGCCAACAGCTTAGCGGACCAAGCAGATACGCAGTATTTT. The whole variable domain, remainder taken from reference TRBV7-6 and TRBJ2-3, is GAGVSQSPRYKVTKRGQDVALRCDPISGHVSLYWYRQALGQGPEFLTYFNYEAQQDKSGLPNDRFSAERPEGSISTLTIQRTEQRDSAMYRCANSLADQADTQYFGPGTRLTVL.

This clonotype was counted a few times. This sequence joins TRBV9 and TRBJ2-3, with 7 positions matching TRBD2. J gave up 6 bases and V 0 bases, and 10 bases lay outside the gene matches. The germline V gene has CDR1 SGDLS and CDR2 YYNGEE. CDR3 length equals 16 residues. In DNA, the CDR3 is TGTGCCAGCAGCGTAGTCGCTCGGGGGGACCCCGATACGCAGTATTTT. It encodes CASSVVARGDPDTQYF.

The genes are TRBV5-1 and TRBJ2-2, with D tentatively TRBD2 (5 bases). Deletions cut 5 bases from V and 7 bases from J, with 18 bases between. The CDR3 is 15 amino acids. Germline CDR1 and CDR2: SGHRS and YFSETQ. CDR3 DNA sequence: TGCGCCAGCAGACCGGCGGCCGGGGTTGACGGGGAGCTGTTTTTT. Translating gives CASRPAAGVDGELFF.

In the case of this clonotype: The junction does not match germline at one end; this may be a read error. This chain joins TRBV7-2 and TRBJ1-2; 9 nucleotides align to TRBD1. Germline V gene sequence: CDR1 SGHTA, CDR2 FQGNSA. The CDR3 covers 15 residues. The CDR3 DNA follows: TGTGCCAGCAGCTTCTCTAGGGGACAGGGCTATGACTACACCTTC. Residues: CASSFSRGQGYDYTF. Complete variable domain (other parts from reference TRBV7-2 and TRBJ1-2): GAGVSQSPSNKVTEKGKDVELRCDPISGHTALYWYRQSLGQGLEFLIYFQGNSAPDKSGLPSDRFSAERTGGSVSTLTIQRTQQEDSAVYLCASSFSRGQGYDYTFGSGTRLTVV.

This clonotype was seen at least ten times. This chain connects TRBV29-1 to TRBJ2-7; no definite D call. CDR3 length: 12 residues. Looked up from germline, CDR1 is SQVTM and CDR2 is ANQGSEA. V lost 4 bases to trimming and J lost 6 bases, with 13 bases between them. The CDR3 is CSVADGPGEQYF. The DNA for the CDR3 is TGCAGCGTTGCCGACGGACCCGGCGAGCAGTACTTC.

The chain joins TRBV29-1 to TRBJ1-2; D is perhaps TRBD1 (5 bases). V was shortened by 4 bases and J by 7 bases, with 16 bases between the two germline ends. Germline values: CDR1 SQVTM, CDR2 ANQGSEA. CDR3 length: 13 amino acids. CDR3 sequence reads: CSVGPGNSVGYTF. CDR3 DNA sequence: TGCAGCGTTGGGCCAGGGAACTCCGTTGGCTACACCTTC.

Concerning this clonotype: The CDR3 end shows no conserved phenylalanine or tryptophan, and so a read error is likely. The V and J genes are TRBV10-3 and TRBJ2-7; the D is unclear. Trimming left V 0 bases short and J 3 bases short, with 9 bases between. The CDR3 has 14 amino acids. Germline CDR1 and CDR2: ENHRY and SYGVKD. CDR3 bases: TGTGCCATCAGTGAGTCACCGGACGGCTACGAGCAGTACTCC. Its translation: CAISESPDGYEQYS.

The chain is built from TRBV2 and TRBJ2-1; 12 bases map to TRBD2. Trimming took 4 bases from V and 8 from J; bases not matched to a gene: 6. The CDR3 is made up of 15 amino acids. The germline gives CDR1 SNHLY, CDR2 FYNNEI. The CDR3: CASSGLGLAGDEQFF. The CDR3 DNA reads TGTGCCAGCAGTGGGCTGGGACTAGCGGGCGATGAGCAGTTCTTC.

The table lists this clonotype with a few counts. CDR3 protein: CAWSPPSGKPTGYTF. The CDR3 nucleotides are TGTGCCTGGAGCCCCCCCTCCGGCAAACCTACTGGCTACACCTTC. The gene calls are TRBV30 and TRBJ1-2, with unresolved D. CDR1 and CDR2 (germline): GTSNPN, SVGIG (reference sequence). Trimming removed 3 bases from V and 7 bases from J, with 21 bases in between. The CDR3 is 15 amino acids.